The 3 T cell receptor beta chains below come from one sample, sequenced in a study of T cells in Graves' hyperthyroidism and ophthalmopathy. RNA transcripts were the template for amplifying TCR beta CDR3 regions. First-round RT-PCR targeting the TCR CDR3 was performed with the HTBI primer set. A single record per CDR3 protein comes from TCRdb applying MiXCR to the multiplex PCR reads. The sample carries roughly 650,000 distinct CDR3 sequences, roughly 16% recorded once. Sequences were obtained from blood. These receptors were taken from a woman in her thirties or forties with Graves' ophthalmopathy.

This chain connects TRBV5-6 to TRBJ2-7; D not resolved. The germline V gene has CDR1 SGHDT and CDR2 YYEEEE. CDR3 length equals 14 residues. Trimming removed 2 bases from V and 6 bases from J, with 15 bases in between. Here the CDR3 DNA reads TGTGCCAGCAGCTTCATGGGTATGAGGTCCGAGCAGTACTTC. Its translation: CASSFMGMRSEQYF.

The rearrangement links TRBV29-1 to TRBJ1-6; 8 bases map to TRBD1. V was clipped by 6 bases and J by 7 bases; unmatched bases: 8. The CDR3 is 14 residues long. The germline V gene has CDR1 SQVTM and CDR2 ANQGSEA. In DNA form, the CDR3 reads TGCAGCGTACAGATCGGGACAGGAAATTCACCCCTCCACTTT. It yields the protein CSVQIGTGNSPLHF.

This sequence joins TRBV5-5 and TRBJ1-2; D unclear. This CDR3 spans 15 amino acids. V lost 1 base and J lost 4, with 14 bases in between. Germline CDR1 SGHKS, CDR2 YYEKEE (reference sequence). The DNA for the CDR3 is TGTGCCAGCAGCTTGAGAACAGACTCTATCTATGGCTACACCTTC. Translation: CASSLRTDSIYGYTF.